These 2 T cell receptor beta chains originate from one sample sequenced in a study of T cells in localized non-small cell lung cancer. Some clones are missing from TCRdb's copy, which holds only in-frame ones; the method was immunoSEQ multiplex PCR. Of about 35,000 clones listed, more than 65% are singletons. The input for sequencing was peripheral blood, taken before any cancer treatment. These receptors came from a male donor at least 60 years old with stage III squamous cell lung carcinoma.

The chain couples TRBV19 to TRBJ1-2; 7 bases fit TRBD1. Germline CDR1 and CDR2: LNHDA and SQIVND (reference sequence). The CDR3 has 14 residues. Trimming cost V 8 bases and J 3 bases; bases outside gene matches: 9. The CDR3 DNA sequence: TGTGCCAGTCGAGATACAGGGGAGGACTATGGCTACACCTTC. Translation gives CASRDTGEDYGYTF.

The rearrangement joins TRBV27 to TRBJ2-7, with 8 bases matching TRBD2. The CDR3 is made up of 16 amino acids. The germline gives CDR1 MNHEY, CDR2 SMNVEV (reference sequence). V was clipped by 5 bases and J by 1 base; unmatched bases: 10. The CDR3 protein is CASSPNLAGSSYEQYF. For the CDR3, the DNA is TGTGCCAGCAGTCCGAATCTAGCGGGCTCTTCCTACGAGCAGTACTTC.